The 7 T cell receptor beta chains below all came from one sample that was sequenced in a study of T cells after yellow fever vaccination. TCRdb re-called the 5' RACE reads with MiXCR, one entry per CDR3 protein. Among some 290,000 distinct CDR3 sequences, about 10% were seen once, and the ten largest hold 3% to 3.5%. This specimen consisted of CD4+ T cells sorted from PBMCs, obtained 45 days after the yellow fever booster vaccination. Every receptor here comes from a man aged 18 to 29 who received the YFV17D yellow fever vaccine.

The gene calls are TRBV4-2 and TRBJ1-5, with a tentative D call TRBD1 (5 bases). V was trimmed by 3 bases and J by 3 bases, leaving 12 bases between them. CDR1 and CDR2 from the germline V gene are LGHNA and YNFKEQ. CDR3 length: 15 residues. CDR3 sequence (DNA): TGTGCCAGCAGCCAGGTCCGGGACTCCAATCAGCCCCAGCATTTT. Amino acids: CASSQVRDSNQPQHF.

The V gene is TRBV5-1, the J gene TRBJ2-3; 12 bases match TRBD2. V lost 2 bases to trimming and J lost 1 base; unmatched junction nucleotides: 8. The CDR3 spans 18 residues. Germline V gene data show CDR1 as SGHRS and CDR2 as YFSETQ. Here the CDR3 reads CASSFGWTSGARTDTQYF. Written as DNA, the CDR3 is TGCGCCAGCAGCTTTGGATGGACTAGCGGGGCCCGCACAGATACGCAGTATTTT.

This clonotype came up many times. The V gene is TRBV20-1, the J gene TRBJ2-2; 8 nucleotides agree with TRBD2. Germline lookup yields CDR1 DFQATT and CDR2 SNEGSKA (reference sequence). The CDR3 has 16 residues. Losses at the gene ends were 6 bases for V and 4 bases for J; bases not matched to a gene: 13. The CDR3 region is CSAPKGLAGITGELFF. The CDR3 region has the DNA TGCAGTGCCCCGAAAGGGCTAGCGGGCATCACCGGGGAGCTGTTTTTT.

This clonotype was counted many times. The rearrangement joins TRBV4-2 to TRBJ1-2; tentatively, D is TRBD1 (6 bases). This CDR3 spans 14 amino acids. Germline CDR1 reads LGHNA; CDR2 reads YNFKEQ. V gave up 5 bases and J gave up 7 bases, with 17 bases separating them. The CDR3 sequence: CASSEDSDSTGYTF. CDR3 nucleotides: TGTGCCAGCAGCGAGGACAGTGACTCGACTGGCTACACCTTC.

The gene calls are TRBV7-9 and TRBJ1-1; D unclear. CDR3 length: 13 amino acids. Germline V gene data show CDR1 as SEHNR and CDR2 as FQNEAQ (reference sequence). V was trimmed by 1 base and J by 5 bases, leaving 8 bases between them. CDR3 nucleotides: TGTGCCAGCAGCTTAGAAGAGGAAACTGAAGCTTTCTTT. It is translated as CASSLEEETEAFF.

This clonotype was found a few times. The rearrangement links TRBV7-9 to TRBJ2-5, with TRBD1 matching over 10 bases. Germline values: CDR1 SEHNR, CDR2 FQNEAQ (reference sequence). The CDR3 has 16 amino acids. The trim removed 1 base at V and 1 base at J, leaving 3 bases unmatched. The CDR3 loop reads CASSLGDRGPQETQYF. The CDR3 DNA is TGTGCCAGCAGCTTAGGGGACAGGGGTCCCCAAGAGACCCAGTACTTC.

This chain links TRBV10-3 with TRBJ2-5; possible D gene TRBD1, 8 bases. The CDR3 sequence is 14 residues long. Trimming cost V 6 bases and J 5 bases, with 16 bases left between them. Germline V CDR1 and CDR2: ENHRY, SYGVKD. CDR3 sequence: CAIRGTGGGETQYF. Here the CDR3 DNA reads TGTGCCATCAGAGGAACAGGGGGAGGGGAGACCCAGTACTTC.